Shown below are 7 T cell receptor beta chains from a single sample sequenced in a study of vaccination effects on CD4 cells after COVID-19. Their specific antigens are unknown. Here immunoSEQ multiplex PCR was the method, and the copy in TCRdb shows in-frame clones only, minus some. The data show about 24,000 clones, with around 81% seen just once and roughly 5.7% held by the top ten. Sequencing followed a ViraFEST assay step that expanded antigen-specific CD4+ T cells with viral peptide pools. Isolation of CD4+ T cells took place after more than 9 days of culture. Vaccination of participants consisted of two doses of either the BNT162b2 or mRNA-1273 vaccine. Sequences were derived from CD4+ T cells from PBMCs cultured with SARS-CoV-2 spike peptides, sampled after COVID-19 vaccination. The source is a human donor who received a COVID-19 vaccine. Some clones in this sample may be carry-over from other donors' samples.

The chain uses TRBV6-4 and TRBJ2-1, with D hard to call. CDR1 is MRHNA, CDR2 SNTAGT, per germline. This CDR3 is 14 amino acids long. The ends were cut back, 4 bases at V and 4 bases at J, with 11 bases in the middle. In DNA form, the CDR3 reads TGTGCCAGCAGTGTTTCGTCCAGTTACAATGAGCAGTTCTTC. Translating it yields CASSVSSSYNEQFF.

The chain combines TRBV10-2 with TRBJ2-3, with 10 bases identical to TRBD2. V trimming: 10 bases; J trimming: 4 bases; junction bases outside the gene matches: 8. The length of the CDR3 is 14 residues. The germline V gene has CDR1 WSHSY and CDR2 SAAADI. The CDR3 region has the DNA TGCGCCATTGCCAGCGGGGGGGCCCCAGATACGCAGTATTTT. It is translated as CAIASGGAPDTQYF.

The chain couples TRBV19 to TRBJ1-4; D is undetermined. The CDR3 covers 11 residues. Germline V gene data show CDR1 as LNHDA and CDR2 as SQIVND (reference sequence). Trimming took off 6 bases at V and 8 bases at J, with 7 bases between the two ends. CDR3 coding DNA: TGTGCCAGTAGATCTATCGAAAAACTGTTTTTT. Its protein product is CASRSIEKLFF. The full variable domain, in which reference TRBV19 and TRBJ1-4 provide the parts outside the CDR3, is DGGITQSPKYLFRKEGQNVTLSCEQNLNHDAMYWYRQDPGQGLRLIYYSQIVNDFQKGDIAEGYSVSREKKESFPLTVTSAQKNPTAFYLCASRSIEKLFFGSGTQLSVL.

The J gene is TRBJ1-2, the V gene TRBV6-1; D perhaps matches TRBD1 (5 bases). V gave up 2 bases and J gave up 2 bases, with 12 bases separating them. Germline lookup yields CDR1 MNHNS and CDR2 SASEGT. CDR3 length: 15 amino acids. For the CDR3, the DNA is TGTGCCAGCAGTGAAACTTTTGGGACGAACTATGGCTACACCTTC. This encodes CASSETFGTNYGYTF.

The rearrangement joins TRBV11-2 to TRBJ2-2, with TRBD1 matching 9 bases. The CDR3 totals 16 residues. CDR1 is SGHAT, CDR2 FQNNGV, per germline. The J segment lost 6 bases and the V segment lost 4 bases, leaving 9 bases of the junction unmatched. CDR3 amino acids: CASSSQDRGNAGELFF. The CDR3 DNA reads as TGTGCCAGCAGCTCACAAGACAGGGGGAATGCCGGGGAGCTGTTTTTT.

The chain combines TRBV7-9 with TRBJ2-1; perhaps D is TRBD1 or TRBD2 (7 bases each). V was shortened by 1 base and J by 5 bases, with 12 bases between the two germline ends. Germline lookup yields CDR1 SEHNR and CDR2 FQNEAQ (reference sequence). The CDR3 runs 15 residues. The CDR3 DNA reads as TGTGCCAGCAGCTTAGGCAGGGGGGGAGACAATGAGCAGTTCTTC. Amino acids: CASSLGRGGDNEQFF.

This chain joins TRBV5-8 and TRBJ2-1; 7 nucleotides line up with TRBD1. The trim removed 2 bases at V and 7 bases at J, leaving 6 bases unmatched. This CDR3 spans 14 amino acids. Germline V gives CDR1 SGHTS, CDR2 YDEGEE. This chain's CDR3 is CASSFNYRGNEQFF. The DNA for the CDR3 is TGTGCCAGCAGCTTCAATTACAGGGGAAATGAGCAGTTCTTC.